The 26 T cell receptor beta chains in this list originate from one sample, sequenced in a study of T cell repertoires in cytomegalovirus infection. TCRdb redid the calling of the reads with MiXCR, one entry per CDR3 protein. Of a few hundred thousand distinct CDR3 sequences listed, 40% are singletons. These receptors' targets are unknown. The starting material was cultured PBMCs, obtained from culture after CMV antigen stimulation. These receptors were obtained from a human donor in good health (CMV status not recorded). Some clones in this sample may be carry-over from other donors' samples.

The chain employs TRBV7-2 and TRBJ2-1; unclear D gene. CDR3 length: 13 residues. V lost 2 bases to trimming and J lost 12 bases, with 14 bases between them. CDR1 is SGHTA and CDR2 is FQGNSA in the germline V gene. The CDR3 loop is CASSLHPGRVQFF. The CDR3 DNA sequence: TGTGCCAGCAGCTTACACCCGGGTAGGGTGCAGTTCTTC.

This chain uses TRBV10-3 with TRBJ1-2; the D gene is possibly TRBD1 (6 bases). The V and J ends lost 8 bases and 6 bases respectively, with 25 bases between them. The CDR3 sequence is 16 residues long. Germline V CDR1 and CDR2: ENHRY, SYGVKD. CDR3 region: CAIGREQGAVGDGYTF. In nucleotides, the CDR3 is TGTGCCATCGGTAGAGAACAGGGCGCCGTTGGAGATGGCTACACCTTC.

The chain uses TRBV7-2 and TRBJ2-1, with D perhaps TRBD2 (5 bases). The CDR3 totals 14 residues. Looked up from germline, CDR1 is SGHTA and CDR2 is FQGNSA. With 7 bases removed from V and 10 bases from J, the gap between germline ends came to 20 bases. The CDR3 region is CASTPRRSGFEQFF. The CDR3 DNA is TGTGCCAGCACCCCGCGGAGGAGTGGATTCGAGCAGTTCTTC. Supplemented by reference TRBV7-2 and TRBJ2-1, the full variable domain reads GAGVSQSPSNKVTEKGKDVELRCDPISGHTALYWYRQSLGQGLEFLIYFQGNSAPDKSGLPSDRFSAERTGGSVSTLTIQRTQQEDSAVYLCASTPRRSGFEQFFGPGTRLTVL.

The chain links TRBV6-1 to TRBJ2-7; TRBD1 is a possible D gene (7 bases). Looked up from germline, CDR1 is MNHNS and CDR2 is SASEGT. The CDR3 spans 13 residues. Trimming cost V 7 bases and J 2 bases, with 12 bases left between them. The CDR3 DNA follows: TGTGCCAGCACCAGGGGGAGGACCTACGAGCAGTACTTC. Its protein is CASTRGRTYEQYF.

This clonotype was observed a few times. The chain employs TRBV11-2 and TRBJ2-3; 8 nucleotides line up with TRBD2. The CDR3 is made up of 15 amino acids. After removal of 5 bases from V and 0 bases from J, the junction contained 4 bases not matched to a gene. From germline, CDR1 is SGHAT and CDR2 FQNNGV. The CDR3 protein is CASSATSGSTDTQYF. The DNA for the CDR3 is TGTGCCAGCAGCGCCACTAGCGGAAGCACAGATACGCAGTATTTT.

CDR3 nucleotides: TGTGCCAGCAGCCCAAGAGCGGGGGGCCCAAACTCCTACAATGAGCAGTTCTTC. It specifies CASSPRAGGPNSYNEQFF. The chain links TRBV9 to TRBJ2-1; 9 bases agree with TRBD2. The V segment lost 4 bases and the J segment 0 bases; nucleotides outside the gene matches: 11. The germline gives CDR1 SGDLS, CDR2 YYNGEE. The CDR3 consists of 18 residues.

This clonotype was recorded a few times. The chain employs TRBV28 and TRBJ1-4; D gene uncertain. CDR1 is MDHEN and CDR2 is SYDVKM in the germline V gene. Trimming left V 8 bases short and J 7 bases short, with 5 bases between. The CDR3 has 10 amino acids. CDR3 in amino acids: CASLGEKLFF. In DNA, the CDR3 is TGTGCCAGCCTTGGTGAAAAACTGTTTTTT.

The chain couples TRBV27 to TRBJ2-5, with D perhaps matching TRBD1 or TRBD2 (6 bases each). The CDR3 totals 17 residues. Trimming removed 3 bases at V and 4 bases at J, with 21 bases between. Per the germline V gene, CDR1 is MNHEY and CDR2 is SMNVEV (reference sequence). The CDR3, as DNA: TGTGCCAGCAGTTTTTCGGCCACGGGGGCGTGGGGAGAGACCCAGTACTTC. Translating gives CASSFSATGAWGETQYF.

The V and J genes are TRBV20-1 and TRBJ2-7; tentatively, D is TRBD1 or TRBD2 (6 bases each). V was pared by 3 bases and J by 6 bases, with 9 bases between. The CDR3 consists of 11 residues. The V gene's germline CDR1 is DFQATT and CDR2 SNEGSKA (reference sequence). CDR3 in DNA: TGCAGTGCTAGGTGGGGGGCCGAGCAGTACTTC. Translating it yields CSARWGAEQYF.

This clonotype has ten or more counts. This chain uses TRBV7-2 with TRBJ2-7; no definite D call. Per the germline V gene, CDR1 is SGHTA and CDR2 is FQGNSA. V lost 1 base to trimming and J lost 6 bases, with 16 bases between them. The CDR3 extends over 15 amino acids. Here the CDR3 reads CASSLVWENLGEQYF. CDR3 nucleotides: TGTGCCAGCAGCTTAGTTTGGGAAAACTTAGGCGAGCAGTACTTC.

The V and J genes are TRBV4-1 and TRBJ2-7; TRBD1 agrees at 11 bases. V shed 6 bases and J 2 bases; nucleotides not matched to a gene: 9. The CDR3 extends over 16 amino acids. Per germline, CDR1 MGHRA and CDR2 YSYEKL. CDR3 residues: CASRHAGTGGPYEQYF. For the CDR3, the DNA is TGCGCCAGCAGACATGCTGGGACAGGGGGGCCCTACGAGCAGTACTTC.

V usage is TRBV27 and J usage is TRBJ2-1, with 8 bases identical to TRBD2. The ends lost 7 bases at V and 5 bases at J; junction bases unmatched: 7. Germline lookup yields CDR1 MNHEY and CDR2 SMNVEV (reference sequence). The CDR3 has 14 residues. The CDR3 DNA is TGTGCCAGCAAACAGCGGGGGCTAGACAATGAGCAGTTCTTC. This translates into CASKQRGLDNEQFF.

There are a few counts of this clonotype. The V call is TRBV6-6, the J call TRBJ1-1; possible D gene TRBD1, 5 bases. Trimming took off 2 bases at V and 4 bases at J, with 14 bases between the two ends. The CDR3 sequence is 15 residues long. Germline assignment: CDR1 MNHNY and CDR2 SVGAGI (reference sequence). The CDR3 DNA is TGTGCCAGCAGTTACGGTACAGGTTTTGGCACTGAAGCTTTCTTT. This codes for CASSYGTGFGTEAFF.

This rearrangement joins TRBV6-2 or TRBV6-3 to TRBJ2-2; D remains ambiguous. The CDR3 consists of 15 residues. Germline V gives CDR1 MNHEY, CDR2 SVGEGT. Deletions cut 7 bases from V and 3 bases from J, with 15 bases between. CDR3 in DNA: TGTGCCAGCACCCCCCTGTCCCGCTACACCGGGGAGCTGTTTTTT. This translates into CASTPLSRYTGELFF.

The sample holds a few counts of this clonotype. The J gene is TRBJ1-2, the V gene TRBV7-8, with TRBD1 matching 8 bases. Germline CDR1 reads SGHVS; CDR2 reads FQNEAQ. CDR3 size: 14 residues. With 3 bases clipped from V and 8 bases from J, the junction kept 8 bases outside the gene matches. CDR3 DNA: TGTGCCAGCAGCTTGGAACAGGGGGAGGCCGGCTACACCTTC. It translates to CASSLEQGEAGYTF. Based on the CDR3 plus reference TRBV7-8 and TRBJ1-2, the full variable domain is GAGVSQSPRYKVAKRGQDVALRCDPISGHVSLFWYQQALGQGPEFLTYFQNEAQLDKSGLPSDRFFAERPEGSVSTLKIQRTQQEDSAVYLCASSLEQGEAGYTFGSGTRLTVV.

This rearrangement joins TRBV20-1 to TRBJ2-2; D not certain. Germline V gives CDR1 DFQATT, CDR2 SNEGSKA (reference sequence). V was trimmed by 3 bases and J by 6 bases, leaving 8 bases between them. The CDR3 consists of 12 residues. In DNA form, the CDR3 reads TGCAGTGCTAGGAAGTCGCCCGGGGAGCTGTTTTTT. The encoded protein is CSARKSPGELFF.

The sample holds a few counts of this clonotype. This sequence joins TRBV18 and TRBJ1-4, with TRBD1 identical over 8 bases. This CDR3 has 19 amino acids. Trimming at V came to 3 bases and at J to 3 bases, leaving 15 bases not matched to a gene. The germline gives CDR1 KGHSH, CDR2 LQKENI. CDR3 nucleotide sequence: TGTGCCAGCTCACCGGGTTCTGGGACAGGACGATTTGCTAATGAAAAACTGTTTTTT. This gives the protein CASSPGSGTGRFANEKLFF.

The V and J genes are TRBV7-2 and TRBJ1-6; D gene uncertain. Germline V CDR1 and CDR2: SGHTA, FQGNSA. The CDR3 is 16 amino acids. The V end lost 4 bases, the J end lost 8 bases, and 18 bases lay between the germline ends. CDR3 coding DNA: TGTGCCAGCAGCTCCGACGGACCTGGCCGCCATTCACCCCTCCACTTT. This encodes CASSSDGPGRHSPLHF. Together with reference TRBV7-2 and TRBJ1-6, the CDR3 gives the full variable domain: GAGVSQSPSNKVTEKGKDVELRCDPISGHTALYWYRQSLGQGLEFLIYFQGNSAPDKSGLPSDRFSAERTGGSVSTLTIQRTQQEDSAVYLCASSSDGPGRHSPLHFGNGTRLTVT.

This clonotype was detected only a few times. The rearrangement uses TRBV10-3 and TRBJ2-2, with a weak D call TRBD1 (6 bases). This CDR3 comprises 19 residues. Trimming removed 2 bases from V and 4 bases from J, with 23 bases in between. From germline, CDR1 is ENHRY and CDR2 SYGVKD. The CDR3 DNA reads TGTGCCATCAGTGAGAACCTCGTGACAGGCCCCACAACCACCGGGGAGCTGTTTTTT. It specifies CAISENLVTGPTTTGELFF.

This chain joins TRBV10-3 and TRBJ2-7; 9 nucleotides match TRBD1. The V gene end was trimmed by 2 bases and the J gene end by 4 bases; junction bases not matched to a gene: 6. Germline V gene data show CDR1 as ENHRY and CDR2 as SYGVKD. This CDR3 comprises 15 residues. CDR3 residues: CAISEATGGVYEQYF. The CDR3 region has the DNA TGTGCCATCAGTGAGGCGACAGGGGGGGTGTACGAGCAGTACTTC.

A few counts support this clonotype. J is TRBJ2-1 and V is TRBV10-3; D gene uncertain. V was shortened by 2 bases and J by 4 bases, with 6 bases between the two germline ends. This CDR3 is 13 amino acids long. Germline V gives CDR1 ENHRY, CDR2 SYGVKD. The CDR3 protein is CAISEVGYNEQFF. CDR3 DNA: TGTGCCATCAGTGAGGTGGGTTACAATGAGCAGTTCTTC.

There are a few counts of this clonotype. V is TRBV5-5 and J is TRBJ2-1; weak D call: TRBD1 (7 bases). The germline V gene encodes CDR1 SGHKS and CDR2 YYEKEE (reference sequence). The CDR3 loop spans 16 amino acids. V lost 3 bases, J lost 8 bases, and 21 bases lay in between. Here the CDR3 DNA reads TGTGCCAGCAGCTACCAAGGGGGCGGTCCGGGGGATGAGCAGTTCTTC. It yields the protein CASSYQGGGPGDEQFF. The full variable domain, rest sourced from reference TRBV5-5 and TRBJ2-1, is DAGVTQSPTHLIKTRGQQVTLRCSPISGHKSVSWYQQVLGQGPQFIFQYYEKEERGRGNFPDRFSARQFPNYSSELNVNALLLGDSALYLCASSYQGGGPGDEQFFGPGTRLTVL.

The V call is TRBV12-3 or TRBV12-4, the J call TRBJ1-2, with a weak D call TRBD1 (5 bases). This CDR3 is 15 amino acids long. Trimming took 5 bases from V and 4 from J, leaving 17 bases between them. The CDR3 sequence is CASSPRGMDLYGYTF. CDR3 DNA sequence: TGTGCCAGCAGTCCAAGGGGTATGGACCTCTATGGCTACACCTTC.

This sequence joins TRBV2 and TRBJ2-3; D may be TRBD2 (5 bases). Per the germline V gene, CDR1 is SNHLY and CDR2 is FYNNEI. V dropped 7 bases and J dropped 3 bases, with 14 bases sitting between them. This CDR3 contains 14 residues. The CDR3 DNA sequence: TGTGCCAGCATCCAAGGACTCCCTACAGATACGCAGTATTTT. Protein sequence: CASIQGLPTDTQYF. The full variable domain, rest sourced from reference TRBV2 and TRBJ2-3, is EPEVTQTPSHQVTQMGQEVILRCVPISNHLYFYWYRQILGQKVEFLVSFYNNEISEKSEIFDDQFSVERPDGSNFTLKIRSTKLEDSAMYFCASIQGLPTDTQYFGPGTRLTVL.

The sample holds one count of this clonotype. The chain joins TRBV20-1 to TRBJ2-1; 8 nucleotides line up with TRBD2. Trimming removed 6 bases from V and 8 bases from J; junction bases left unmatched: 15. The CDR3 loop spans 15 amino acids. CDR1 is DFQATT and CDR2 is SNEGSKA in the germline V gene (reference sequence). The DNA of the CDR3 is TGCAGTGCGCCGTCGAGCGGGAGAATCACCGATGAGCAGTTCTTC. This codes for CSAPSSGRITDEQFF.

The gene calls are TRBV18 and TRBJ2-7; no clear D. The V gene lost 0 bases and the J gene lost 0 bases, with 9 bases spanning the gap. The CDR3 has 15 amino acids. Germline V gives CDR1 KGHSH, CDR2 LQKENI. CDR3 DNA: TGTGCCAGCTCACCACCGTCCAGGAGCTCCTACGAGCAGTACTTC. Its protein product is CASSPPSRSSYEQYF.